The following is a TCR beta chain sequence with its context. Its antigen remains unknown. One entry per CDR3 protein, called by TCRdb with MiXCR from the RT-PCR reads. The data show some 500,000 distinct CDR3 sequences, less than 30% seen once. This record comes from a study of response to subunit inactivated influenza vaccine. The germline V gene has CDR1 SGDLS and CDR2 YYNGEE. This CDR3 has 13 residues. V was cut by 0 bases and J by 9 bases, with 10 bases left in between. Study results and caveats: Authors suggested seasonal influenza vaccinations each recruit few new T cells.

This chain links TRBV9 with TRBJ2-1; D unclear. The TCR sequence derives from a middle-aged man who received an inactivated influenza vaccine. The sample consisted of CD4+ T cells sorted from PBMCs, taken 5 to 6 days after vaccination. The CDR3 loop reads CASSVVGRGEQFF. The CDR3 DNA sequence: TGTGCCAGCAGCGTAGTAGGGCGTGGTGAGCAGTTCTTC.